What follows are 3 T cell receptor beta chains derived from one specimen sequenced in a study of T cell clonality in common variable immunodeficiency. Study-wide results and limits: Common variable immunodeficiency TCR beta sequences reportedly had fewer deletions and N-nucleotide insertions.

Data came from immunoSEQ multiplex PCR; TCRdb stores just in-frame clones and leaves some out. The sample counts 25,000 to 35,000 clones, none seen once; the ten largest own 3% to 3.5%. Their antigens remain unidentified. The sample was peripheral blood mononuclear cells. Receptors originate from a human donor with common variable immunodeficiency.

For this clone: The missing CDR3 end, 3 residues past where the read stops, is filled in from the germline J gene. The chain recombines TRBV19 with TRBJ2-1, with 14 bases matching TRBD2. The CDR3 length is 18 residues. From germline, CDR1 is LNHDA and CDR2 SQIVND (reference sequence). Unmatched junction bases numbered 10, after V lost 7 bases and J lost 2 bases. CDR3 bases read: TGTGCCAGTACCCCCCCCGGACTAGCGGGGGGCCCCTACAATGAG. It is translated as CASTPPGLAGGPYNE. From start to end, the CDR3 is CASTPPGLAGGPYNEQFF.

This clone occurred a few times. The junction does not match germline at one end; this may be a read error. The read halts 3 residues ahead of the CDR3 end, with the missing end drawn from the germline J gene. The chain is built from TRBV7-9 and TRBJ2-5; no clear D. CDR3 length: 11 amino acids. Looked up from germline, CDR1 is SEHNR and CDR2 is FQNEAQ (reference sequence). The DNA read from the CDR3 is TGTTCCAGCAGCTCGCAGGAGACC. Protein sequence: CSSSSQET. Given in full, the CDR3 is CSSSSQETQYF.

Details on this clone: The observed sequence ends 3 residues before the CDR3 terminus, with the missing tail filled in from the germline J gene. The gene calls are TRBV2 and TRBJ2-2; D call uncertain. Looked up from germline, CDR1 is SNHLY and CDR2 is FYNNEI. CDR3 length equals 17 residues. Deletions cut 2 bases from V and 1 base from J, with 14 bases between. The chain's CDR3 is CASSESRLEKNTGELFF. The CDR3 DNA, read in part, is TGTGCCAGCAGTGAATCCCGTTTAGAGAAGAACACCGGGGAG.